This T cell receptor beta chain was sequenced for a study of early T cells in non-severe SARS-CoV-2 infection. Study-wide context: Sequenced material consisted of bulk RNA (from unsorted whole blood), and chains were unpaired.

As to this clonotype: What it recognizes is unknown.

Attachment of unique molecular identifiers to individual cDNA molecules was performed. Each CDR3 protein is one row after TCRdb ran MiXCR on the 5' RACE reads. This sample yields under 70,000 distinct CDR3 sequences, of which about 4.9% are seen a single time; around 5% belongs to the top ten. Study outcomes and limitations: Lookups in VDJdb leaned toward anti-spike CD8 responses and missed private and CD4 specificities.

Germline V gives CDR1 LNHDA, CDR2 SQIVND (reference sequence). Trimming removed 5 bases from V and 4 bases from J, with 21 bases in between. This CDR3 contains 16 residues. The sequence derives from an adult who was a healthcare worker with PCR-confirmed SARS-CoV-2 infection or an uninfected control (not recorded which). This chain connects TRBV19 to TRBJ2-7; perhaps TRBD2 as D (6 bases). The source material was whole blood. CDR3: CASSPSRAGGEYEQYF. The CDR3 bases are TGTGCCAGTAGTCCCTCCCGGGCCGGGGGAGAGTACGAGCAGTACTTC.